The source of this TCR beta chain is a study of blood T cell repertoires in COVID-19. Some clones are missing from TCRdb's copy, which holds only in-frame ones; the method was immunoSEQ multiplex PCR. The top ten clones hold approximately 15% of a sample with about 200,000 clones, around 80% of them seen once. The length of the CDR3 is 16 residues. Germline CDR1 reads MNHEY; CDR2 reads SMNVEV (reference sequence). The V gene end was trimmed by 5 bases and the J gene end by 4 bases; junction bases not matched to a gene: 8. The specimen was PBMCs or T cells enriched from blood (not recorded which). The gene calls are TRBV27 and TRBJ1-6; 7 nucleotides align to TRBD1. The receptor was isolated from a man aged 35-49 years who had recovered from COVID-19. CDR3 protein: CASSRDRASYNSPLHF. Written as DNA, the CDR3 is TGTGCCAGCAGTAGAGACAGGGCATCGTATAATTCACCCCTCCACTTT.